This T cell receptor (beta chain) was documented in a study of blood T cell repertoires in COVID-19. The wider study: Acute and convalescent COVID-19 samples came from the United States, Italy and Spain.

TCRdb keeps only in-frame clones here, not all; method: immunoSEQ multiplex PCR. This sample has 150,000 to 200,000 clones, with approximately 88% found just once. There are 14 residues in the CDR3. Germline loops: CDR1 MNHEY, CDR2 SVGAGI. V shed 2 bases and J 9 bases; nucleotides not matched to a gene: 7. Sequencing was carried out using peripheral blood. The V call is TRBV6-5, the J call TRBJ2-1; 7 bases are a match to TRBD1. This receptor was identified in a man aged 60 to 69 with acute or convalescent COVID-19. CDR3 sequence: CASSYGQDTGEQFF. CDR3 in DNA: TGTGCCAGCAGTTACGGACAGGATACGGGTGAGCAGTTCTTC.